These 28 T cell receptor beta chains originate from one sample sequenced in a study of blood T cell repertoires in COVID-19. Assay used: immunoSEQ multiplex PCR; TCRdb lists only in-frame clones, some missing. The sample includes a few hundred thousand clones, 85% of them seen just once. Sequencing was performed on peripheral blood. Every receptor here comes from a woman between 18 and 29 years old with acute or convalescent COVID-19.

V gene TRBV5-4 combines with J gene TRBJ1-3; 8 bases are shared with TRBD1. The CDR3 runs to 15 residues. Germline CDR1 and CDR2: SGHNT and YYREEE (reference sequence). Trimming cost V 7 bases and J 0 bases; bases outside gene matches: 6. This CDR3 is CASGLTGASGNTIYF. DNA for the CDR3: TGTGCCAGCGGACTGACAGGGGCCTCTGGAAACACCATATATTTT.

V and J are TRBV25-1 and TRBJ2-5, with 8 bases fitting TRBD1. In germline, CDR1 is MGHDK, CDR2 SYGVNS. The CDR3 spans 16 residues. Germline trimming cut 1 base from V and 0 bases from J; bases unmatched to any gene: 4. The CDR3: CASSESRQGYQETQYF. The CDR3 DNA follows: TGTGCCAGCAGTGAATCGAGACAGGGGTACCAAGAGACCCAGTACTTC.

CDR3 bases: TGTGCCAGCAGCTCCCCCCAGGGGCAGGGGAACACTGAAGCTTTCTTT. Its translation is CASSSPQGQGNTEAFF. The gene calls are TRBV9 and TRBJ1-1; TRBD1 is a possible D gene (6 bases). The CDR3 is 16 residues long. Germline V gene sequence: CDR1 SGDLS, CDR2 YYNGEE. V lost 4 bases and J 1 base, leaving 17 bases between the germline ends.

This clone was detected only once. The genes are TRBV6-5 and TRBJ1-2; 8 positions agree with TRBD1. The germline gives CDR1 MNHEY, CDR2 SVGAGI. The CDR3 is 13 amino acids. With V trimmed by 6 bases and J by 8 bases, 8 bases remained unmatched. The CDR3 region is CASSLDRELGYTF. DNA of the CDR3: TGTGCCAGCAGCCTGGACAGGGAGCTAGGCTACACCTTC.

This clone was recorded a few times. The chain is built from TRBV28 and TRBJ1-2; 9 bases are shared with TRBD1. Trimming removed 2 bases from V and 5 bases from J; junction bases left unmatched: 3. The germline V gene has CDR1 MDHEN and CDR2 SYDVKM. This CDR3 contains 14 residues. The CDR3 reads CASSLAGTGYGYTF. For the CDR3, the DNA is TGTGCCAGCAGTTTAGCCGGGACAGGGTATGGCTACACCTTC.

The chain carries TRBV29-1 and TRBJ2-3; D may be TRBD1 (5 bases). The CDR3 loop spans 14 amino acids. V was pared by 0 bases and J by 5 bases, with 12 bases between. Germline CDR1 reads SQVTM; CDR2 reads ANQGSEA. The CDR3 DNA reads as TGCAGCGTTGAAGAATCACAGGTCGGAGATACGCAGTATTTT. Its translation: CSVEESQVGDTQYF.

This clone has more than one count but fewer than ten. The rearrangement joins TRBV11-2 to TRBJ1-2; D is undetermined. Germline V CDR1 and CDR2: SGHAT, FQNNGV. V lost 4 bases and J 8 bases, leaving 11 bases between the germline ends. This CDR3 has 12 amino acids. This CDR3 reads CASSSGTRGYTF. Here the CDR3 DNA reads TGTGCCAGCAGCTCCGGAACGCGGGGCTACACCTTC.

The genes are TRBV6-2 or TRBV6-3 and TRBJ2-7, with D tentatively TRBD2 (5 bases). Germline CDR1 MNHEY, CDR2 SVGEGT. The CDR3 length is 13 residues. The V and J ends lost 2 bases and 6 bases respectively, with 11 bases between them. CDR3 amino acids: CASSYGGASEQYF. The CDR3 region has the DNA TGTGCCAGCAGTTACGGAGGAGCCAGCGAGCAGTACTTC.

The rearrangement links TRBV19 to TRBJ2-6; tentatively, D is TRBD1 (6 bases). The CDR3 length is 16 residues. Germline lookup yields CDR1 LNHDA and CDR2 SQIVND (reference sequence). V lost 6 bases, J lost 4 bases, and 16 bases lay in between. Here the CDR3 reads CASSPTGIYGANVLTF. The DNA of the CDR3 is TGTGCCAGTAGCCCCACAGGGATATACGGGGCCAACGTCCTGACTTTC.

V and J are TRBV7-6 and TRBJ1-4; D gene uncertain. The CDR3 extends over 13 amino acids. Germline lookup yields CDR1 SGHVS and CDR2 FNYEAQ. Trimming took off 7 bases at V and 4 bases at J, with 10 bases between the two ends. The CDR3 DNA sequence: TGTGCCAGCATGGAGGCCTATAATGAAAAACTGTTTTTT. It encodes CASMEAYNEKLFF.

In its sample, this clone was seen once. This chain joins TRBV7-3 and TRBJ2-1, with D hard to call. The CDR3 runs to 13 residues. The V and J ends lost 3 bases and 0 bases respectively, with 3 bases between them. Germline V CDR1 and CDR2: SGHTA, FQGTGA. CDR3 region: CASSFRSYNEQFF. The DNA of the CDR3 is TGTGCCAGCAGCTTTCGCTCCTACAATGAGCAGTTCTTC.

The chain carries TRBV24-1 and TRBJ2-1; D is unclear. Trimming cost V 3 bases and J 0 bases, with 11 bases left between them. The CDR3 loop spans 16 amino acids. Germline V gene sequence: CDR1 KGHDR, CDR2 SFDVKD. As DNA, the CDR3 is TGTGCCACCAGTGATCGTCCTCACAGCTCCTACAATGAGCAGTTCTTC. Its translation is CATSDRPHSSYNEQFF.

This chain connects TRBV19 to TRBJ1-1, with D maybe TRBD1 (5 bases). The CDR3 is made up of 14 amino acids. V was cut by 5 bases and J by 0 bases, with 10 bases left in between. Germline V gene lookup returns CDR1 LNHDA and CDR2 SQIVND (reference sequence). The CDR3 bases are TGTGCCAGTAGTTCGACAGCAATGAACACTGAAGCTTTCTTT. Protein product: CASSSTAMNTEAFF.

The chain uses TRBV24-1 and TRBJ2-3; D gene ambiguous. Germline CDR1 is KGHDR and CDR2 is SFDVKD. V was pared by 2 bases and J by 4 bases, with 3 bases between. The CDR3 sequence is 12 residues long. This chain's CDR3 is CATSDSADTQYF. The CDR3 bases are TGTGCCACCAGTGATTCCGCAGATACGCAGTATTTT.

This clone has only a few counts. The chain couples TRBV28 to TRBJ1-4; 10 bases are a match to TRBD1. The V gene's germline CDR1 is MDHEN and CDR2 SYDVKM. Trimming cost V 5 bases and J 7 bases; bases outside gene matches: 4. The CDR3 consists of 14 residues. The DNA of the CDR3 is TGTGCCAGCAGTATCCGGGACAGGGGTGAAAAACTGTTTTTT. Protein sequence: CASSIRDRGEKLFF.

The rearrangement links TRBV7-9 to TRBJ2-1, with D tentatively TRBD2 (6 bases). Germline V gene lookup returns CDR1 SEHNR and CDR2 FQNEAQ (reference sequence). The CDR3 length is 18 residues. The germline V and J ends were trimmed by 4 bases and 3 bases, with 22 bases remaining between them. In DNA, the CDR3 is TGTGCCAGCAGCTCGAGGAGTTCCGGGAGAGGTAGCTACAATGAGCAGTTCTTC. This encodes CASSSRSSGRGSYNEQFF.

The chain couples TRBV12-3 or TRBV12-4 to TRBJ2-7; 9 bases agree with TRBD1. This CDR3 has 13 amino acids. V shed 7 bases and J 3 bases; nucleotides not matched to a gene: 4. The CDR3 reads CASTTGGIYEQYF. The CDR3 DNA reads TGTGCCAGCACCACAGGGGGCATCTACGAGCAGTACTTC.

The V call is TRBV19, the J call TRBJ2-7; tentative D call: TRBD2 (6 bases). The V end lost 8 bases, the J end lost 4 bases, and 12 bases lay between the germline ends. The CDR3 consists of 12 residues. Germline loops: CDR1 LNHDA, CDR2 SQIVND (reference sequence). The CDR3: CASGSGGYEQYF. The CDR3 DNA reads TGTGCCAGTGGTAGCGGAGGATACGAGCAGTACTTC. The full variable domain, rest sourced from reference TRBV19 and TRBJ2-7, is DGGITQSPKYLFRKEGQNVTLSCEQNLNHDAMYWYRQDPGQGLRLIYYSQIVNDFQKGDIAEGYSVSREKKESFPLTVTSAQKNPTAFYLCASGSGGYEQYFGPGTRLTVT.

This chain uses TRBV9 with TRBJ1-5; D unresolved. The CDR3 totals 16 residues. V was pared by 0 bases and J by 0 bases, with 10 bases between. Germline-derived CDR1 and CDR2 are SGDLS and YYNGEE. CDR3 loop: CASSVDGEGSNQPQHF. CDR3 coding DNA: TGTGCCAGCAGCGTAGATGGGGAGGGTAGCAATCAGCCCCAGCATTTT.

The chain couples TRBV19 to TRBJ2-3; the D gene is possibly TRBD1 (6 bases). The CDR3 is 15 residues long. V was cut by 3 bases and J by 3 bases, with 13 bases left in between. Per the germline V gene, CDR1 is LNHDA and CDR2 is SQIVND (reference sequence). The CDR3, as DNA: TGTGCCAGTAGTATGAGGGACAAAGGTACAGATACGCAGTATTTT. Translation: CASSMRDKGTDTQYF. Full variable domain (rest looked up from reference TRBV19 and TRBJ2-3): DGGITQSPKYLFRKEGQNVTLSCEQNLNHDAMYWYRQDPGQGLRLIYYSQIVNDFQKGDIAEGYSVSREKKESFPLTVTSAQKNPTAFYLCASSMRDKGTDTQYFGPGTRLTVL.

The rearrangement uses TRBV5-1 and TRBJ2-1; 12 bases map to TRBD2. Trimming took 3 bases from V and 0 from J; bases not matched to a gene: 4. Germline CDR1 and CDR2: SGHRS and YFSETQ. This CDR3 contains 17 residues. The chain's CDR3 is CASSSSTSGSSYNEQFF. In nucleotides, the CDR3 is TGCGCCAGCAGCTCTTCGACTAGCGGGAGCTCCTACAATGAGCAGTTCTTC.

This chain connects TRBV9 to TRBJ1-2; D gene ambiguous. Germline V CDR1 and CDR2: SGDLS, YYNGEE. With 4 bases removed from V and 4 bases from J, the gap between germline ends came to 11 bases. The CDR3 consists of 13 residues. CDR3 DNA: TGTGCCAGCAGCCCCGGCGAGGCCTATGGCTACACCTTC. Its protein is CASSPGEAYGYTF.

A remark on this clone: A read error may account for a junction end that differs from germline. The J gene is TRBJ2-3, the V gene TRBV18, with D tentatively TRBD2 (5 bases). Germline lookup yields CDR1 KGHSH and CDR2 LQKENI. This CDR3 spans 17 amino acids. CDR3 coding DNA: TGTGCCAGCTCACCACTATCCGGGGTCTCTAGCATAGATACGCAGTATTTT. Protein: CASSPLSGVSSIDTQYF.

The rearrangement links TRBV6-5 to TRBJ2-7; no clear D gene. The V gene lost 8 bases and the J gene lost 2 bases, with 13 bases spanning the gap. This CDR3 has 13 residues. CDR1 is MNHEY, CDR2 SVGAGI, per germline. The CDR3 protein is CASSMGPPYEQYF. CDR3 nucleotide sequence: TGTGCCAGCTCTATGGGCCCCCCCTACGAGCAGTACTTC.

The V gene is TRBV29-1, the J gene TRBJ1-2; D is undetermined. The CDR3 is made up of 11 amino acids. Deletions cut 5 bases from V and 2 bases from J, with 6 bases between. CDR1 is SQVTM, CDR2 ANQGSEA, per germline. The CDR3 sequence is CSVRFNYGYTF. CDR3 bases: TGCAGCGTTCGTTTCAACTATGGCTACACCTTC.

This chain uses TRBV7-8 with TRBJ2-5; 12 bases are shared with TRBD1. Germline lookup yields CDR1 SGHVS and CDR2 FQNEAQ. Losses at the gene ends were 4 bases for V and 5 bases for J; bases not matched to a gene: 8. This CDR3 region has 16 residues. CDR3 nucleotide sequence: TGTGCCAGCAGCTCCGGGACAGGGGGCGCAGGGGAGACCCAGTACTTC. Translation gives CASSSGTGGAGETQYF.

In DNA form, the CDR3 reads TGTGCCAGCAGTTCCAGCACAAGGGGAGGGGAGCTGTTTTTT. Translated, it gives CASSSSTRGGELFF. The chain links TRBV28 to TRBJ2-2; D is possibly TRBD1 (5 bases). This CDR3 has 14 residues. V was pared by 4 bases and J by 8 bases, with 14 bases between. Germline V lookup: CDR1 MDHEN, CDR2 SYDVKM.

In DNA form, the CDR3 reads TGTGCCAGCAGTTTTAGAGGGAATGAGCAGTTCTTC. Translating it yields CASSFRGNEQFF. V is TRBV27 and J is TRBJ2-1; D might be TRBD2 (5 bases). Trimming left V 3 bases short and J 7 bases short, with 7 bases between. CDR1 is MNHEY, CDR2 SMNVEV, per germline (reference sequence). CDR3 length equals 12 residues.